These 11 T cell receptor beta chains originate from one sample sequenced in a study of blood T cell repertoires in COVID-19. Assay: immunoSEQ multiplex PCR; the TCRdb copy retains only in-frame clones and omits some. The sample lists 300,000 to 350,000 clones; approximately 86% were seen once. The sample comprised PBMCs or T cells enriched from blood (not recorded which). The receptor set was obtained from a woman aged 18-29 years who had recovered from COVID-19.

The CDR3 coding sequence is TGTGCCAGCAGCTTCGGGGCGGGGGCAGCCGGTGGTGACGAGCAGTACTTC. This encodes CASSFGAGAAGGDEQYF. V gene TRBV7-9 combines with J gene TRBJ2-7, with D possibly matching TRBD2 (7 bases). From germline, CDR1 is SEHNR and CDR2 FQNEAQ (reference sequence). Deletions cut 3 bases from V and 5 bases from J, with 23 bases between. This CDR3 has 17 amino acids. Together with reference TRBV7-9 and TRBJ2-7, the CDR3 gives the full variable domain: DTGVSQNPRHKITKRGQNVTFRCDPISEHNRLYWYRQTLGQGPEFLTYFQNEAQLEKSRLLSDRFSAERPKGSFSTLEIQRTEQGDSAMYLCASSFGAGAAGGDEQYFGPGTRLTVT.

This clone has only one observation. The rearrangement uses TRBV19 and TRBJ2-1, with 10 bases matching TRBD1. V trimming: 5 bases; J trimming: 0 bases; junction bases outside the gene matches: 7. CDR3 size: 17 residues. Looked up from germline, CDR1 is LNHDA and CDR2 is SQIVND (reference sequence). The CDR3 spells CASSGTGVVSSYNEQFF. CDR3 bases: TGTGCCAGTAGTGGGACAGGGGTCGTAAGCTCCTACAATGAGCAGTTCTTC. Full variable domain (missing parts from reference TRBV19 and TRBJ2-1): DGGITQSPKYLFRKEGQNVTLSCEQNLNHDAMYWYRQDPGQGLRLIYYSQIVNDFQKGDIAEGYSVSREKKESFPLTVTSAQKNPTAFYLCASSGTGVVSSYNEQFFGPGTRLTVL.

Comments on this clone: Other nucleotide sequences in the sample specify the same CDR3. The rearrangement links TRBV28 to TRBJ1-5, with no clear D. V was clipped by 3 bases and J by 2 bases, with 11 bases between them. CDR1 and CDR2 (germline): MDHEN, SYDVKM. The CDR3 is 15 residues long. The CDR3 DNA follows: TGTGCCAGCAGTTTGGGAGGGAGAGGCAATCAGCCCCAGCATTTT. Residues: CASSLGGRGNQPQHF. The whole variable domain, filled in from reference TRBV28 and TRBJ1-5, reads DVKVTQSSRYLVKRTGEKVFLECVQDMDHENMFWYRQDPGLGLRLIYFSYDVKMKEKGDIPEGYSVSREKKERFSLILESASTNQTSMYLCASSLGGRGNQPQHFGDGTRLSIL.

The genes are TRBV5-4 and TRBJ1-1, with 7 nucleotides matching TRBD1. CDR3 size: 14 residues. V gave up 4 bases and J gave up 7 bases; unmatched junction bases: 10. The V gene's germline CDR1 is SGHNT and CDR2 YYREEE (reference sequence). The CDR3 spells CASSRETGTVEAFF. CDR3 sequence (DNA): TGTGCCAGCAGCCGTGAGACAGGGACGGTTGAAGCTTTCTTT.

The CDR3 bases are TGTGCCAGCAGTCCCGCCATCGGTGCCGAGCAGTACTTC. Amino acid sequence: CASSPAIGAEQYF. V gene TRBV28 combines with J gene TRBJ2-7, with D uncertain. Trimming left V 5 bases short and J 6 bases short, with 14 bases between. The CDR3 totals 13 residues. Per germline, CDR1 MDHEN and CDR2 SYDVKM. The whole variable domain, remainder taken from reference TRBV28 and TRBJ2-7, is DVKVTQSSRYLVKRTGEKVFLECVQDMDHENMFWYRQDPGLGLRLIYFSYDVKMKEKGDIPEGYSVSREKKERFSLILESASTNQTSMYLCASSPAIGAEQYFGPGTRLTVT.

About this clone itself: At one of its ends the junction is not consistent with the germline gene, which may arise from a read error. This chain uses TRBV6-5 with TRBJ1-5, with TRBD1 as a possible D gene (5 bases). The CDR3 runs 15 residues. Per germline, CDR1 MNHEY and CDR2 SVGAGI. DNA of the CDR3: TGTGCCACCAGTAGTAGGGGTCAAGGACACCAGCCCCAGCATTTT. Translating gives CATSSRGQGHQPQHF.

CDR3 in DNA: TGTGCCAGCAGCTTGGACGGGGGCACAGATACGCAGTATTTT. Protein sequence: CASSLDGGTDTQYF. The chain combines TRBV5-4 with TRBJ2-3; a weak D match, TRBD2 (5 bases). This CDR3 spans 14 amino acids. The V gene's germline CDR1 is SGHNT and CDR2 YYREEE (reference sequence). Trimming removed 0 bases from V and 1 base from J, with 6 bases in between.

The J gene is TRBJ2-5, the V gene TRBV10-3, with a weak D call TRBD1 (5 bases). The CDR3 is 13 residues long. Germline-derived CDR1 and CDR2 are ENHRY and SYGVKD. Trimming shortened V by 4 bases and J by 4 bases, and 10 bases separated the two germline ends. CDR3 coding DNA: TGTGCCATCAGTGCAGGGCGAGGAGAGACCCAGTACTTC. Translating it yields CAISAGRGETQYF.

The J gene is TRBJ2-1, the V gene TRBV13; possibly TRBD1 for D (6 bases). The ends were cut back, 5 bases at V and 12 bases at J, with 11 bases in the middle. Germline CDR1 reads PRHDT; CDR2 reads FYEKMQ (reference sequence). The length of the CDR3 is 11 residues. This chain's CDR3 is CASSLSRGQFF. For the CDR3, the DNA is TGTGCCAGCAGCCTTAGCAGGGGGCAGTTCTTC.

The gene calls are TRBV5-1 and TRBJ2-3; a possible D gene is TRBD1 (6 bases). This CDR3 is 15 amino acids long. CDR1 is SGHRS and CDR2 is YFSETQ in the germline V gene. Trimming took off 0 bases at V and 0 bases at J, with 8 bases between the two ends. CDR3: CASSLAGTSTDTQYF. CDR3 DNA sequence: TGCGCCAGCAGCTTGGCCGGGACAAGCACAGATACGCAGTATTTT.

The J gene is TRBJ2-1, the V gene TRBV7-2, with 12 bases aligning to TRBD2. The length of the CDR3 is 17 residues. Looked up from germline, CDR1 is SGHTA and CDR2 is FQGNSA. The trim removed 4 bases at V and 9 bases at J, leaving 13 bases unmatched. CDR3 DNA: TGTGCCAGCAGCTCCGGGACTAGCGGGCCATACAACGCTGAGCAGTTCTTC. Translated: CASSSGTSGPYNAEQFF.